This T cell receptor beta chain was found in a study of identical twins. Study observations and caveats: Excess sharing by twins proved weaker in beta out-of-frame sequences.

Each CDR3 protein gets one entry after TCRdb re-called the 5' RACE reads with MiXCR. The sample has roughly 750,000 distinct CDR3 sequences, over 20% seen once. A note on this clonotype: Its matching antigen is unknown.

Germline values: CDR1 DFQATT, CDR2 SNEGSKA (reference sequence). The CDR3 is 14 amino acids. V was pared by 0 bases and J by 5 bases, with 5 bases of the junction left unmatched. The same data also went into a second study, on T cells expressing NK-cell markers. This second study says: Dominant NKG2C+ clonotypes in roughly 6 donors made up roughly 1.0-7.5% of CD8+ T cells. In a few donors, dominant clonotypes made up about 28.3-60.1% of CD3+CD56-NKG2C+ cells. What remained unclear was the HCMV specificity of expanded NKG2C+ T cell clones.

Sample: PBMCs. The receptor was isolated from a woman younger than 35 in good health. V and J are TRBV20-1 and TRBJ2-7, with 9 bases aligning to TRBD2. CDR3: CSARDVSGSNEQYF. The CDR3 nucleotides read TGCAGTGCTAGAGATGTTAGCGGGAGTAACGAGCAGTACTTC.